The next 15 T cell receptor beta chains were all read from a single sample in a study of T cell repertoires in aging, cancer and after chemotherapy. Multiplex touch-down PCR with TRB-A/B primers amplified rearranged V-D-J TRB sequences. In TCRdb, the multiplex PCR reads were re-called with MiXCR into one record per CDR3 protein. The data hold about 2,000 distinct CDR3 sequences, with less than 45% observed a single time. Amplification of TCR beta used genomic DNA extracted from peripheral blood. What was sequenced was blood. The source of these receptors is a human donor with a blood cancer.

The chain joins TRBV5-4 to TRBJ1-2; a weak D match, TRBD1 (6 bases). Germline V gene sequence: CDR1 SGHNT, CDR2 YYREEE (reference sequence). The ends were cut back, 4 bases at V and 0 bases at J, with 10 bases in the middle. CDR3 length: 14 residues. The CDR3, as DNA: TGTGCCAGCAGCATACAGGGCGCTAACTATGGCTACACCTTC. Its protein product is CASSIQGANYGYTF.

J is TRBJ2-2 and V is TRBV12-3 or TRBV12-4; perhaps TRBD2 as D (5 bases). The CDR3 runs 14 residues. V dropped 2 bases and J dropped 5 bases, with 9 bases sitting between them. Here the CDR3 reads CASSLSGSTGELFF. The CDR3 coding sequence is TGTGCCAGCAGTTTAAGCGGAAGTACCGGGGAGCTGTTTTTT.

V and J are TRBV30 and TRBJ1-4; D gene uncertain. V lost 3 bases and J 6 bases, leaving 11 bases between the germline ends. Germline CDR1 is GTSNPN and CDR2 is SVGIG (reference sequence). The CDR3 contains 13 residues. The DNA for the CDR3 is TGTGCCTGGAGACGTTCTCTGGATGAAAAACTGTTTTTT. Protein product: CAWRRSLDEKLFF.

This clonotype was observed a handful of times. The rearrangement uses TRBV12-3 or TRBV12-4 and TRBJ2-7; no definite D call. The CDR3 covers 9 residues. V was trimmed by 9 bases and J by 5 bases, leaving 5 bases between them. Here the CDR3 DNA reads TGTGCCAGTGGAAACGAGCAGTACTTC. Its translation is CASGNEQYF.

The gene calls are TRBV30 and TRBJ2-3; maybe TRBD1 (5 bases). CDR1 and CDR2 (germline): GTSNPN, SVGIG (reference sequence). This CDR3 region has 14 residues. V was clipped by 1 base and J by 4 bases, with 12 bases between them. The CDR3 sequence: CAWSATRQSDTQYF. DNA of the CDR3: TGTGCCTGGAGTGCGACCCGACAGTCAGATACGCAGTATTTT.

This clonotype has only a few counts. J is TRBJ2-3 and V is TRBV19, with 7 positions matching TRBD2. J gave up 0 bases and V 6 bases, and 9 bases lay outside the gene matches. Germline assignment: CDR1 LNHDA and CDR2 SQIVND (reference sequence). The CDR3 length is 16 residues. CDR3 coding DNA: TGTGCCAGTAGCCCCAGGTGGGGGGGTAGCACAGATACGCAGTATTTT. This encodes CASSPRWGGSTDTQYF.

This rearrangement joins TRBV30 to TRBJ1-1; D unresolved. The V gene's germline CDR1 is GTSNPN and CDR2 SVGIG (reference sequence). With 3 bases removed from V and 3 bases from J, the gap between germline ends came to 11 bases. CDR3 length: 13 amino acids. The CDR3 nucleotides read TGTGCCTGGAGGAGGGAATCATACACTGAAGCTTTCTTT. As protein: CAWRRESYTEAFF.

The chain employs TRBV27 and TRBJ2-5; weak D call: TRBD2 (5 bases). Germline V gene data show CDR1 as MNHEY and CDR2 as SMNVEV (reference sequence). The V end was cut by 6 bases, the J end by 5 bases, with 16 bases between. The CDR3 contains 14 residues. The CDR3 sequence is CASRQLGLGETQYF. The CDR3 DNA sequence: TGTGCCAGCAGGCAACTAGGGTTGGGTGAGACCCAGTACTTC.

V gene TRBV12-3 or TRBV12-4 combines with J gene TRBJ1-2; no clear D. The CDR3 sequence is 16 residues long. V lost 5 bases, J lost 3 bases, and 19 bases lay in between. The CDR3 DNA is TGTGCCAGCAGTCGAACCGGGAAAAAGTTGCACTATGGCTACACCTTC. This gives the protein CASSRTGKKLHYGYTF.

The CDR3 DNA sequence: TGTGCCAGCAGACCAAAGGGACTAGCGGGGGGTGGTGAGCAGTTCTTC. Residues: CASRPKGLAGGGEQFF. The J gene is TRBJ2-1, the V gene TRBV6-2 or TRBV6-3; TRBD2 aligns across 15 bases. Germline-derived CDR1 and CDR2 are MNHEY and SVGEGT. Unmatched junction bases numbered 9, after V lost 6 bases and J lost 9 bases. The length of the CDR3 is 16 residues.

This clonotype was detected only a few times. The V gene is TRBV7-2, the J gene TRBJ1-1; D remains unclear. This CDR3 spans 14 amino acids. The V gene's germline CDR1 is SGHTA and CDR2 FQGNSA. V lost 5 bases, J lost 7 bases, and 17 bases lay in between. The CDR3 DNA reads as TGTGCCAGCAGCGAGTACCAGAGGACGGATGAAGCTTTCTTT. It translates to CASSEYQRTDEAFF. Together with reference TRBV7-2 and TRBJ1-1, the CDR3 gives the full variable domain: GAGVSQSPSNKVTEKGKDVELRCDPISGHTALYWYRQSLGQGLEFLIYFQGNSAPDKSGLPSDRFSAERTGGSVSTLTIQRTQQEDSAVYLCASSEYQRTDEAFFGQGTRLTVV.

The J gene is TRBJ2-3, the V gene TRBV20-1; 15 nucleotides agree with TRBD2. The CDR3 is 20 residues long. CDR1 is DFQATT, CDR2 SNEGSKA, per germline (reference sequence). With V trimmed by 1 base and J by 2 bases, 13 bases remained unmatched. The CDR3 DNA is TGCAGTGCTAGAGCCCCGGGACTAGCGGGGGGTGACATCAACACAGATACGCAGTATTTT. It is translated as CSARAPGLAGGDINTDTQYF.

This clonotype is categorized as medium-sized. The chain links TRBV6-5 to TRBJ1-5; possible D gene TRBD1, 6 bases. Looked up from germline, CDR1 is MNHEY and CDR2 is SVGAGI. The CDR3 is made up of 14 amino acids. The V end was cut by 4 bases, the J end by 5 bases, with 12 bases between. The CDR3 protein is CASSSRTVYQPQHF. In nucleotides, the CDR3 is TGTGCCAGCAGTTCCAGGACAGTGTATCAGCCCCAGCATTTT.

The chain combines TRBV6-5 with TRBJ1-1; TRBD1 matches 7 bases. Per the germline V gene, CDR1 is MNHEY and CDR2 is SVGAGI. The CDR3 sequence is 13 residues long. Unmatched junction bases numbered 5, after V lost 5 bases and J lost 5 bases. The CDR3 sequence is CASSGQVRTEAFF. The CDR3 nucleotides read TGTGCCAGCAGTGGACAGGTGAGGACTGAAGCTTTCTTT.

This clonotype appeared a few times. V and J are TRBV6-5 and TRBJ2-5; 10 bases are shared with TRBD1. Germline V gene sequence: CDR1 MNHEY, CDR2 SVGAGI. The CDR3 contains 15 residues. J gave up 5 bases and V 3 bases, and 6 bases lay outside the gene matches. CDR3 amino acids: CASSYRQGARETQYF. The CDR3 DNA sequence: TGTGCCAGCAGTTATCGACAGGGGGCTCGGGAGACCCAGTACTTC.